The 15 T cell receptor beta chains presented below share a single source sample, sequenced in a study of T cells after yellow fever vaccination. Using its own MiXCR run on the 5' RACE reads, TCRdb lists one record per CDR3 protein. The data contain hundreds of thousands of distinct CDR3 sequences, approximately 8% of them singletons. This material consisted of PBMCs, taken around 45 days after the first yellow fever vaccination. The receptors originated from a man aged 18-30 years who received the YFV17D yellow fever vaccine.

The chain has TRBV3-1 and TRBJ2-3, with 9 nucleotides matching TRBD2. Trimming removed 2 bases from V and 2 bases from J; junction bases left unmatched: 5. Germline values: CDR1 LGHDT, CDR2 YNNKEL (reference sequence). The CDR3 spans 16 residues. The chain's CDR3 is CASSQRRGGHTDTQYF. The CDR3 DNA reads as TGTGCCAGCAGCCAAAGGCGGGGGGGCCACACAGATACGCAGTATTTT.

The chain has TRBV7-3 and TRBJ1-1; no definite D call. Germline loops: CDR1 SGHTA, CDR2 FQGTGA. This CDR3 is built from 14 residues. The ends were cut back, 2 bases at V and 4 bases at J, with 11 bases in the middle. CDR3 in amino acids: CASSLDLGSTEAFF. The DNA of the CDR3 is TGTGCCAGCAGCTTAGATTTAGGGAGCACTGAAGCTTTCTTT. Combining the CDR3 with reference TRBV7-3 and TRBJ1-1 gives the whole variable domain GAGVSQTPSNKVTEKGKYVELRCDPISGHTALYWYRQSLGQGPEFLIYFQGTGAADDSGLPNDRFFAVRPEGSVSTLKIQRTERGDSAVYLCASSLDLGSTEAFFGQGTRLTVV.

This clonotype was counted ten times or more. This chain uses TRBV7-6 with TRBJ2-7; D may be TRBD1 (5 bases). In germline, CDR1 is SGHVS, CDR2 FNYEAQ. V lost 1 base, J lost 2 bases, and 6 bases lay in between. The CDR3 has 13 residues. CDR3 amino acids: CASSLETAYEQYF. The CDR3 nucleotides read TGTGCCAGCAGCTTAGAGACAGCCTACGAGCAGTACTTC. Based on the CDR3 plus reference TRBV7-6 and TRBJ2-7, the full variable domain is GAGVSQSPRYKVTKRGQDVALRCDPISGHVSLYWYRQALGQGPEFLTYFNYEAQQDKSGLPNDRFSAERPEGSISTLTIQRTEQRDSAMYRCASSLETAYEQYFGPGTRLTVT.

V gene TRBV9 combines with J gene TRBJ2-5; D unresolved. Trimming pared 3 bases from V and 2 bases from J, leaving 8 bases between. The CDR3 extends over 13 amino acids. The germline V gene encodes CDR1 SGDLS and CDR2 YYNGEE. The CDR3, as DNA: TGTGCCAGCAGCGCTCGGCAACAAGAGACCCAGTACTTC. Its protein is CASSARQQETQYF.

The rearrangement links TRBV20-1 to TRBJ1-1, with D maybe TRBD1 (5 bases). Per germline, CDR1 DFQATT and CDR2 SNEGSKA (reference sequence). This CDR3 contains 13 residues. V lost 5 bases to trimming and J lost 7 bases, with 17 bases between them. Written as DNA, the CDR3 is TGCAGTGCTCCCCAAACGGGGGGAAGTGAAGCTTTCTTT. Amino acids: CSAPQTGGSEAFF.

V usage is TRBV18 and J usage is TRBJ1-1, with D unclear. The CDR3 spans 14 residues. Trimming took off 6 bases at V and 1 base at J, with 12 bases between the two ends. The V gene's germline CDR1 is KGHSH and CDR2 LQKENI. CDR3 coding DNA: TGTGCCAGCTCGTCTAATCGGGAGAACACTGAAGCTTTCTTT. Amino acids: CASSSNRENTEAFF.

This clonotype was picked up many times. The chain couples TRBV5-1 to TRBJ1-1; perhaps TRBD1 as D (5 bases). Deletions cut 4 bases from V and 0 bases from J, with 7 bases between. Germline V gene data show CDR1 as SGHRS and CDR2 as YFSETQ. This CDR3 region has 13 residues. The chain's CDR3 is CASSQGLNTEAFF. The CDR3 coding sequence is TGCGCCAGCAGCCAGGGTTTGAACACTGAAGCTTTCTTT.

This clonotype was recorded a few times. The V call is TRBV2, the J call TRBJ2-2; 8 nucleotides match TRBD2. The germline V gene has CDR1 SNHLY and CDR2 FYNNEI. The CDR3 covers 15 residues. The V and J ends lost 6 bases and 5 bases, in that order; junction bases with no gene match: 8. CDR3 amino acids: CASRDTSGATGELFF. CDR3 coding DNA: TGTGCCAGCAGGGACACTAGCGGAGCAACCGGGGAGCTGTTTTTT.

As concerns this clonotype: Being one base from a much bigger clone, this may be a read error. The chain joins TRBV7-9 to TRBJ2-3; D gene unclear. CDR1 and CDR2 (germline): SEHNR, FQNEAQ (reference sequence). Trimming left V 5 bases short and J 7 bases short, with 7 bases between. This CDR3 region has 11 residues. CDR3 nucleotide sequence: TGTGCCAGCAGCCGGGCCAATACGCAGTATTTT. It specifies CASSRANTQYF.

This clonotype has only a few counts. The chain uses TRBV20-1 and TRBJ1-4, with D unclear. Per the germline V gene, CDR1 is DFQATT and CDR2 is SNEGSKA (reference sequence). The CDR3 runs 15 residues. V gave up 1 base and J gave up 7 bases, with 16 bases separating them. CDR3 coding DNA: TGCAGTGCTAGAGCCCCGGGAGTCTCCTTTGAAAAACTGTTTTTT. Encoded protein: CSARAPGVSFEKLFF.

The chain has TRBV14 and TRBJ2-2; D possibly corresponds to TRBD2 (6 bases). The CDR3 runs to 15 residues. Germline V gives CDR1 SGHDN, CDR2 FVKESK. Trimming left V 3 bases short and J 5 bases short, with 13 bases between. CDR3 DNA: TGTGCCAGCAGCCATGGCACGGGGGTAACCGGGGAGCTGTTTTTT. Translation: CASSHGTGVTGELFF.

This clonotype showed up just a few times. CDR3 sequence: CASSQVYGVFLPSGTDTQYF. DNA for the CDR3: TGTGCCAGCAGCCAAGTTTATGGGGTCTTCCTTCCGTCTGGCACAGATACGCAGTATTTT. V gene TRBV4-2 combines with J gene TRBJ2-3; D gene unclear. V lost 1 base to trimming and J lost 1 base, with 24 bases between them. The CDR3 loop spans 20 amino acids. CDR1 is LGHNA, CDR2 YNFKEQ, per germline.

This clonotype was counted between two and nine times. V is TRBV19 and J is TRBJ1-1; 8 bases align to TRBD1. The J segment lost 1 base and the V segment lost 9 bases, leaving 4 bases of the junction unmatched. This CDR3 has 13 amino acids. From germline, CDR1 is LNHDA and CDR2 SQIVND (reference sequence). The DNA of the CDR3 is TGTGCCAGCCAAGGACAGGGGAACACTGAAGCTTTCTTT. It translates to CASQGQGNTEAFF.

This clonotype was observed a few times. The CDR3 spells CAIQVNTEAFF. The CDR3 bases are TGTGCCATTCAGGTGAACACTGAAGCTTTCTTT. This rearrangement joins TRBV10-3 to TRBJ1-1; D uncertain. V dropped 9 bases and J dropped 0 bases, with 5 bases sitting between them. Germline lookup yields CDR1 ENHRY and CDR2 SYGVKD. The CDR3 length is 11 residues.

This clonotype was observed many times. The rearrangement uses TRBV5-6 and TRBJ2-1; D possibly matches TRBD1 or TRBD2 (5 bases each). V dropped 0 bases and J dropped 0 bases, with 13 bases sitting between them. This CDR3 region has 17 residues. Germline assignment: CDR1 SGHDT and CDR2 YYEEEE. The CDR3 DNA reads as TGTGCCAGCAGCTTGGCCGCCGGGGCAAGCTCCTACAATGAGCAGTTCTTC. Translating gives CASSLAAGASSYNEQFF.